This entry lists 14 T cell receptor beta chains sequenced from one sample in a study of T cells in Graves' hyperthyroidism and ophthalmopathy. The TCR beta CDR3 regions underwent amplification using RNA transcripts as the source. Carried out on the TCR CDR3, a first-round RT-PCR used the HTBI primer set. TCRdb reanalysed the multiplex PCR reads using MiXCR and keeps one entry per CDR3 protein. The sample consists of under 300,000 distinct CDR3 sequences, about 16% of them appearing once. Sequenced: blood. The receptors stem from a woman between 50 and 59 years old with Graves' hyperthyroidism that later progressed to Graves' ophthalmopathy.

This clonotype has ten or more counts. V gene TRBV11-2 combines with J gene TRBJ2-1; TRBD2 matches at 12 bases. Trimming cost V 4 bases and J 7 bases; bases outside gene matches: 14. This CDR3 is built from 18 residues. Germline V gene lookup returns CDR1 SGHAT and CDR2 FQNNGV. The CDR3 spells CASSSPTSGRTQSNEQFF. CDR3 nucleotides: TGTGCCAGCAGCTCACCAACTAGCGGGAGGACTCAAAGTAATGAGCAGTTCTTC.

This chain connects TRBV19 to TRBJ2-6; 10 positions agree with TRBD1. V lost 5 bases, J lost 0 bases, and 19 bases stayed unmatched. Germline V gene data show CDR1 as LNHDA and CDR2 as SQIVND (reference sequence). The CDR3 sequence is 22 residues long. The CDR3 here is CASSARRQGASFISSGANVLTF. In DNA form, the CDR3 reads TGTGCCAGTAGTGCGCGACGACAGGGGGCTTCTTTCATTTCCTCTGGGGCCAACGTCCTGACTTTC. Full variable domain (remainder filled in from reference TRBV19 and TRBJ2-6): DGGITQSPKYLFRKEGQNVTLSCEQNLNHDAMYWYRQDPGQGLRLIYYSQIVNDFQKGDIAEGYSVSREKKESFPLTVTSAQKNPTAFYLCASSARRQGASFISSGANVLTFGAGSRLTVL.

There are many counts of this clonotype. This rearrangement joins TRBV28 to TRBJ1-1; no definite D call. Trimming took off 2 bases at V and 10 bases at J, with 8 bases between the two ends. Germline loops: CDR1 MDHEN, CDR2 SYDVKM. The CDR3 totals 11 residues. The CDR3 DNA reads TGTGCCAGCAGTTTAAGGTCTCGAGCTTTCTTT. It specifies CASSLRSRAFF.

This clonotype was detected many times. V and J are TRBV12-3 or TRBV12-4 and TRBJ1-1; D might be TRBD1 (5 bases). V lost 6 bases and J 13 bases, leaving 15 bases between the germline ends. CDR3 length: 11 amino acids. Here the CDR3 reads CASSQGGNSFF. CDR3 DNA sequence: TGTGCCAGCAGCCAGGGAGGAAATAGTTTCTTT.

This clonotype has ten or more counts. The chain employs TRBV27 and TRBJ2-3; the D is unclear. Germline CDR1 and CDR2: MNHEY and SMNVEV (reference sequence). The CDR3 covers 15 residues. V lost 8 bases and J 2 bases, leaving 17 bases between the germline ends. CDR3 nucleotides: TGTGCCAGCGCCCTAGGGCAGGCCTCCACAGATACGCAGTATTTT. Translation: CASALGQASTDTQYF.

This clonotype was seen at least ten times. This CDR3 is CAWSLGTRDTQYF. CDR3 DNA: TGTGCCTGGAGTTTGGGGACTCGAGATACGCAGTATTTT. The J gene is TRBJ2-3, the V gene TRBV30, with D perhaps matching TRBD2 (6 bases). Germline V gene lookup returns CDR1 GTSNPN and CDR2 SVGIG (reference sequence). V was pared by 2 bases and J by 5 bases, with 11 bases between. This CDR3 spans 13 amino acids.

The rearrangement links TRBV4-1 to TRBJ1-4, with 7 nucleotides matching TRBD1. The CDR3 runs to 14 residues. Per the germline V gene, CDR1 is MGHRA and CDR2 is YSYEKL. Trimming at V came to 1 base and at J to 5 bases, leaving 1 base not matched to a gene. This CDR3 is CASSQARGNEKLFF. The CDR3 DNA follows: TGCGCCAGCAGCCAAGCCAGGGGGAATGAAAAACTGTTTTTT.

There are many counts of this clonotype. This chain links TRBV30 with TRBJ1-2; D perhaps matches TRBD1 (5 bases). V was shortened by 0 bases and J by 4 bases, with 12 bases between the two germline ends. The germline V gene encodes CDR1 GTSNPN and CDR2 SVGIG (reference sequence). This CDR3 has 14 residues. Here the CDR3 DNA reads TGTGCCTGGAGTGTACTCTCGACAGCCTATGGCTACACCTTC. Its translation: CAWSVLSTAYGYTF. Together with reference TRBV30 and TRBJ1-2, the CDR3 gives the full variable domain: SQTIHQWPATLVQPVGSPLSLECTVEGTSNPNLYWYRQAAGRGLQLLFYSVGIGQISSEVPQNLSASRPQDRQFILSSKKLLLSDSGFYLCAWSVLSTAYGYTFGSGTRLTVV.

The chain carries TRBV9 and TRBJ2-3; D is possibly TRBD2 (6 bases). The CDR3 is 13 amino acids. Germline V CDR1 and CDR2: SGDLS, YYNGEE. V was trimmed by 7 bases and J by 3 bases, leaving 12 bases between them. CDR3 residues: CASGGSGTDTQYF. CDR3 sequence (DNA): TGTGCCAGCGGGGGGAGCGGGACAGATACGCAGTATTTT.

The chain joins TRBV27 to TRBJ1-4; D not certain. Trimming stripped 6 bases from V and 3 bases from J, with 14 bases between. In germline, CDR1 is MNHEY, CDR2 SMNVEV (reference sequence). This CDR3 region has 15 residues. CDR3 DNA sequence: TGTGCCAGCAGCTATCGTGGGGTGGCTAATGAAAAACTGTTTTTT. This gives the protein CASSYRGVANEKLFF.

This clonotype was counted ten times or more. The chain couples TRBV7-3 to TRBJ2-5; D uncertain. The V end lost 3 bases, the J end lost 5 bases, and 16 bases lay between the germline ends. The CDR3 has 15 amino acids. Germline lookup yields CDR1 SGHTA and CDR2 FQGTGA. The CDR3 DNA is TGTGCCAGCAGCTTGGGCGCCTCGAGAGCGGAGACCCAGTACTTC. The encoded protein is CASSLGASRAETQYF.

This chain uses TRBV18 with TRBJ2-1, with TRBD2 identical over 9 bases. Looked up from germline, CDR1 is KGHSH and CDR2 is LQKENI. J lost 4 bases, V lost 3 bases, and 4 bases had no gene match. The CDR3 spans 15 residues. The CDR3, as DNA: TGTGCCAGCTCACCCCAGCGGGAGGAGTACAATGAGCAGTTCTTC. Translated: CASSPQREEYNEQFF.

The rearrangement uses TRBV5-1 and TRBJ2-1, with D hard to call. Trimming removed 0 bases from V and 0 bases from J, with 7 bases in between. CDR3 length: 15 residues. Looked up from germline, CDR1 is SGHRS and CDR2 is YFSETQ. This CDR3 reads CASSLEHHSYNEQFF. CDR3 coding DNA: TGCGCCAGCAGCTTGGAGCACCACTCCTACAATGAGCAGTTCTTC.

This clonotype was seen at least ten times. This sequence joins TRBV5-1 and TRBJ1-2; D remains ambiguous. V gave up 0 bases and J gave up 9 bases, with 27 bases separating them. From germline, CDR1 is SGHRS and CDR2 YFSETQ. The CDR3 has 18 amino acids. Here the CDR3 DNA reads TGCGCCAGCAGCTTGGGCTACCCCCCCTCGGAGGGTTCGGCGAGCTACACCTTC. Protein product: CASSLGYPPSEGSASYTF.